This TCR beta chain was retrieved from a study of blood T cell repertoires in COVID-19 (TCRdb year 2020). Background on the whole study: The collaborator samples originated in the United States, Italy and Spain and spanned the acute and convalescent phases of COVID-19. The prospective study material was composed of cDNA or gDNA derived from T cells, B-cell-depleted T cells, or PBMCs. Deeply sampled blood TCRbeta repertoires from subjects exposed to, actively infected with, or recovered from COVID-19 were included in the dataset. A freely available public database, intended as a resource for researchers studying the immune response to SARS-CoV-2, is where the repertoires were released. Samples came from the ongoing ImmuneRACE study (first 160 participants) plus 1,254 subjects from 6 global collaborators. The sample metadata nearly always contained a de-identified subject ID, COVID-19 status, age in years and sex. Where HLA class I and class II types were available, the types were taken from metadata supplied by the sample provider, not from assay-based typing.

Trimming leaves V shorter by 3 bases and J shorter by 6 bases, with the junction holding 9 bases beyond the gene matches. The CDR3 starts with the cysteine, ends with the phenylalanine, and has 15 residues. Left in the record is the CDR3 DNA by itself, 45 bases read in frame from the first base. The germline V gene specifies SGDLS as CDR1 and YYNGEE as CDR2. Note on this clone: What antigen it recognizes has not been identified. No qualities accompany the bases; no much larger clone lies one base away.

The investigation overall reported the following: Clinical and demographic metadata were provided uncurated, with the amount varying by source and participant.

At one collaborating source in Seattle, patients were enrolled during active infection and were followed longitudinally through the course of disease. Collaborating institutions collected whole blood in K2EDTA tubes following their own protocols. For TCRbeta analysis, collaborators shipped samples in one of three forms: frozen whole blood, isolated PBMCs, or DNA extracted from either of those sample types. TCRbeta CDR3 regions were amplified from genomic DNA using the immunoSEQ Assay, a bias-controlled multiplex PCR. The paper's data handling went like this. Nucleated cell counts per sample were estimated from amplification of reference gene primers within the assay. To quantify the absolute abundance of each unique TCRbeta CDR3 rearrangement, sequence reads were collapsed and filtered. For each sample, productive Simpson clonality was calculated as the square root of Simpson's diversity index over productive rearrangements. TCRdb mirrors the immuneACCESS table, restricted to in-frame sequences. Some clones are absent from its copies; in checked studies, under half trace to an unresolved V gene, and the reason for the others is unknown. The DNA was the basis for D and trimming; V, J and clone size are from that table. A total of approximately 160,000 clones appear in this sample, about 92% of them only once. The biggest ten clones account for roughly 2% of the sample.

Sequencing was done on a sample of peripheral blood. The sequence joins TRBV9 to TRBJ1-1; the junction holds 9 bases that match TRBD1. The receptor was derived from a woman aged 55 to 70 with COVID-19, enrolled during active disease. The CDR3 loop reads CASSARQGVGAEAFF. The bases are TGTGCCAGCAGCGCCCGACAGGGGGTAGGGGCTGAAGCTTTCTTT.